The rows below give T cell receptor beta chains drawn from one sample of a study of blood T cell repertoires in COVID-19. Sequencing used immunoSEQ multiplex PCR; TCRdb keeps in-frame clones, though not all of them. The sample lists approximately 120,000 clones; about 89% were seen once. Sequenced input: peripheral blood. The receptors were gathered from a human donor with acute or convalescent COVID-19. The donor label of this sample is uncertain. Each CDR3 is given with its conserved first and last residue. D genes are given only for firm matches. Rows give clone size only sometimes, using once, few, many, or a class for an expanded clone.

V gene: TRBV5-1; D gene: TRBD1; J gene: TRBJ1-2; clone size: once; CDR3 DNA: TGCGCCAGCAGCTTTTCTGGTGCAGGGGGCGCGGGTGGCTACACCTTC; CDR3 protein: CASSFSGAGGAGGYTF
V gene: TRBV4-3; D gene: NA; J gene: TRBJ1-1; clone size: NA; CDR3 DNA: TGCGCCAGCAGCCAAGATGGAGGGAACACTGAAGCTTTCTTT; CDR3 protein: CASSQDGGNTEAFF
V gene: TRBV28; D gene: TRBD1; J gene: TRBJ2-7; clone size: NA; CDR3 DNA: TGTGCAAAACTGACCCGGGACAGTAGAAGCTCCTACGAGCAGTACTTC; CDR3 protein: CAKLTRDSRSSYEQYF
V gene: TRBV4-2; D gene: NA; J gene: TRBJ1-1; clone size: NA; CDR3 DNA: TGTGCCAGCAGCCAACCTGGGCAGGGGTACACTGAAGCTTTCTTT; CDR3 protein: CASSQPGQGYTEAFF
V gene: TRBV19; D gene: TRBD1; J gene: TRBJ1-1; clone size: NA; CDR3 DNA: TGTGCCAGTAGTCCCTCGGAGATTATCTTCAGGGGGCCTGGGAACACTGAAGCTTTCTTT; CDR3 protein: CASSPSEIIFRGPGNTEAFF
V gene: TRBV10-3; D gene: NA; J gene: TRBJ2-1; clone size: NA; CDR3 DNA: TGTGCCATCAGTGTTTATGGAGGGAGCGCCAGCTCCTACAATGAGCAGTTCTTC; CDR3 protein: CAISVYGGSASSYNEQFF
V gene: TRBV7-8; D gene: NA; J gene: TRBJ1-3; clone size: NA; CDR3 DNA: TGTGCCACCCGACAGGACGGGTTAAACACCATATATTTT; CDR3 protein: CATRQDGLNTIYF
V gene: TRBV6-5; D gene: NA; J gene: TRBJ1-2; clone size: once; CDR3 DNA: TGTGCCAGCAGCCCCTCCAGAATCTCCTATGGCTACACCTTC; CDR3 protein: CASSPSRISYGYTF
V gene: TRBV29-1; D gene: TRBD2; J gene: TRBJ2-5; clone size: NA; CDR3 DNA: TGCAGCGCCGCCTTTAATCGGGCACGGGGAGGGGAGACCCAGTACTTC; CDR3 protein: CSAAFNRARGGETQYF
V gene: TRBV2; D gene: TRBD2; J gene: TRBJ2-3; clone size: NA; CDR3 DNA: TGTGCCAGCAGTATCGACAACTTAGCGGGCTTTAGCACAGATACGCAGTATTTT; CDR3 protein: CASSIDNLAGFSTDTQYF
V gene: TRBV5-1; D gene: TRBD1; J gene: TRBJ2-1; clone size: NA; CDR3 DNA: TGCGCCAGCAGCATTGAGACAGGGGACTTAGAAAATGAGCAGTTCTTC; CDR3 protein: CASSIETGDLENEQFF
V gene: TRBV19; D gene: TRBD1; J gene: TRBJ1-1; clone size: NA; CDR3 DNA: TGTGCCAGTAGAAACAGGGGAGGCACTGAAGCTTTCTTT; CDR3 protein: CASRNRGGTEAFF
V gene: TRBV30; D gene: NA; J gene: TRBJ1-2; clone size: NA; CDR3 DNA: TGTGCCTGGAGTGGGACAGCTAACTATGGCTACACCTTC; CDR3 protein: CAWSGTANYGYTF
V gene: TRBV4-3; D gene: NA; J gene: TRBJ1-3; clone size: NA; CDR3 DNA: TGCGCCAGCAGCCAGGGAGACTCTGGAAACACCATATATTTT; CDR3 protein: CASSQGDSGNTIYF
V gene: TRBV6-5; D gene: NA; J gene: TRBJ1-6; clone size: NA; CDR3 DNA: TGTGCCAGCAACTATCGGGGTGGGTCACCCCTCCACTTT; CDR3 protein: CASNYRGGSPLHF
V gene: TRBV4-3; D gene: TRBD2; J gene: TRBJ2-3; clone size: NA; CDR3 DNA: TGCGCCAGCAGCCAAGATGGGCCTAGCGGGATTAGCACAGATACGCAGTATTTT; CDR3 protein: CASSQDGPSGISTDTQYF
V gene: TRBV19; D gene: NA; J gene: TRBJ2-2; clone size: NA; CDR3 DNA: TGTGCCAGTAGTTCAGGAGACAGGAACACCGGGGAGCTGTTTTTT; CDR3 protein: CASSSGDRNTGELFF
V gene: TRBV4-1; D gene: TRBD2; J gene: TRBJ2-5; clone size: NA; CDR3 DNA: TGCGCCAGCAGCCAAGATCCCGGGAGGGAGACCCAGTACTTC; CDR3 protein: CASSQDPGRETQYF
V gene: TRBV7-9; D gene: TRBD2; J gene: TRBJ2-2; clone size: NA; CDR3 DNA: TGTGCCAGCAGCTTTCGGGGGGGCCTTACCGGGGAGCTGTTTTTT; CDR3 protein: CASSFRGGLTGELFF
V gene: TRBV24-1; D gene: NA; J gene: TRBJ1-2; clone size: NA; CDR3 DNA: TGTGCCACCAGTGGCGCGGAGGGATATGGCTACACCTTC; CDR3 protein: CATSGAEGYGYTF
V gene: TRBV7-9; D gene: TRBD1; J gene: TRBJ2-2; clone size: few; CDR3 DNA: TGTGCCAGCAGCTTTGGACAGGCGAACACCGGGGAGCTGTTTTTT; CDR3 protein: CASSFGQANTGELFF
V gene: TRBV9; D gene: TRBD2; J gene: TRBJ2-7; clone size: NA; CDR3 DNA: TGTGCCAGCAGCGTAGGTTCACTAGCGGGAGGATACGAGCAGTACTTC; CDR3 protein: CASSVGSLAGGYEQYF
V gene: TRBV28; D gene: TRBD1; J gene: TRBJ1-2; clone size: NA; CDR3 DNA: TGTGCCAGCAGTTCGGGACAGGGGACGAAGGGCTACACCTTC; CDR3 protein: CASSSGQGTKGYTF
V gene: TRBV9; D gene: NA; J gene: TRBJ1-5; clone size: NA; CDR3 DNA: TGTGCCAGCAGCCCTCACCAGGGATGGCCCCAGCATTTT; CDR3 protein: CASSPHQGWPQHF
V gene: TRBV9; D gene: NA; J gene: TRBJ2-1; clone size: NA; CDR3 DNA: TGTGCCAGCAGGAAGTTTAGCGGTGATGAGCAGTTCTTC; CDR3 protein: CASRKFSGDEQFF
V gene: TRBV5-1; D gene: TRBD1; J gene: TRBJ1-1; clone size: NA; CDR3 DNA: TGCGCCAGCAGACAAGGACAGGGAAGCACTGAAGCTTTCTTT; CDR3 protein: CASRQGQGSTEAFF
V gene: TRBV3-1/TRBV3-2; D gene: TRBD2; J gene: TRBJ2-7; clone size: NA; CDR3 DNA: TGTGCCAGCAGAGACACTAGCGGGAGCCCCCACGAGCAGTACTTC; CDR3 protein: CASRDTSGSPHEQYF
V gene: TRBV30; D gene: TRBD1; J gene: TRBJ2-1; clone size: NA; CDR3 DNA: TGTGCCTGGGGGGGACAGAAAAATGAGCAGTTCTTC; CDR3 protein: CAWGGQKNEQFF
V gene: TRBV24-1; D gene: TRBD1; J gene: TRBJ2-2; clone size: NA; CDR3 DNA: TGTGCCACCAGTGACCAAACACAGGGGACAGGGGAGCTGTTTTTT; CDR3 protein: CATSDQTQGTGELFF
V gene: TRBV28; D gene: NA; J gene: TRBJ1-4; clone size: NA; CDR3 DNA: TGTGCCAGCAGTCCCGCCGGGGGTGGTAATGAAAAACTGTTTTTT; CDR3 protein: CASSPAGGGNEKLFF
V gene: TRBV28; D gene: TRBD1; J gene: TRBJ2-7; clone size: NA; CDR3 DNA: TGTGCCAGCAGTAACAGGGGGCTGGCGGAAGAGCAGTACTTC; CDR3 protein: CASSNRGLAEEQYF
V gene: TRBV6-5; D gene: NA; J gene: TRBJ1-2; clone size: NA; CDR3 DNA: TGTGCCAGCAGCCACGGCCAGGGGCAGGGCTACACCTTC; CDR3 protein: CASSHGQGQGYTF
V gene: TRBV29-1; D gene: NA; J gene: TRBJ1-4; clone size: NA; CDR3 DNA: TGCAGCGCCCAGGGTTTGGGTGAAAAACTGTTTTTT; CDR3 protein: CSAQGLGEKLFF
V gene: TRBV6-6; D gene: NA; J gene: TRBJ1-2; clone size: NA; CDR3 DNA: TGTGCCAGCAGTCAAGGGGATTACGGCTACACCTTC; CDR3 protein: CASSQGDYGYTF
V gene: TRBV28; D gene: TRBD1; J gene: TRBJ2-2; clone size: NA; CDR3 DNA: TGTGCCAGCCAAGGGACAGGGAACACCGGGGAGCTGTTTTTT; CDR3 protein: CASQGTGNTGELFF
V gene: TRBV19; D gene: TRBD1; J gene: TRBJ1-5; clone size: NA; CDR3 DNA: TGTGCCAGTAGGAGTAAGGGGGCCCCGGGTCAGCCCCAGCATTTT; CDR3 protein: CASRSKGAPGQPQHF
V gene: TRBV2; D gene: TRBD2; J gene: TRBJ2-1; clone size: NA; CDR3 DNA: TGTGCCAGCATCTTGAGCGGGGGTAACAATGAGCAGTTCTTC; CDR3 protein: CASILSGGNNEQFF
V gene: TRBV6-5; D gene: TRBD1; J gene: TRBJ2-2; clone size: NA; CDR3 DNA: TGTGCCAGCAGACGGGGACAGGTTGGCACCGGGGAGCTGTTTTTT; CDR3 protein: CASRRGQVGTGELFF
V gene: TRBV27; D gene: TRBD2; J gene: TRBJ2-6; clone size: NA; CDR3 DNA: TGTGCCAGCACTCATACGGGGGGGGTGCTCCCTGGGGCCAACGTCCTGACTTTC; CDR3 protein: CASTHTGGVLPGANVLTF
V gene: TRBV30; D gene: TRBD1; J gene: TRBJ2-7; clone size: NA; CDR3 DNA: TGTGCCTGGAGCGCCAAAGGGACAGACTCCTACGAGCAGTACTTC; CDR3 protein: CAWSAKGTDSYEQYF